This TCR beta chain was captured in a study of technical replicates of blood from a handful of donors. Only in-frame clones appear in the TCRdb table, and some are missing; sequencing was by immunoSEQ multiplex PCR. The table records over 70,000 clones, roughly 92% of them present only once. The source material was T cells isolated from PBMCs. The receptor was isolated from a human donor in good health.

The CDR3: CASATYTEAFF. The CDR3 nucleotides read TGTGCCAGTGCCACTTACACTGAAGCTTTCTTT. V usage is TRBV19 and J usage is TRBJ1-1; no clear D gene. V was pared by 8 bases and J by 3 bases, with 7 bases between. The germline gives CDR1 LNHDA, CDR2 SQIVND (reference sequence). This CDR3 contains 11 residues.